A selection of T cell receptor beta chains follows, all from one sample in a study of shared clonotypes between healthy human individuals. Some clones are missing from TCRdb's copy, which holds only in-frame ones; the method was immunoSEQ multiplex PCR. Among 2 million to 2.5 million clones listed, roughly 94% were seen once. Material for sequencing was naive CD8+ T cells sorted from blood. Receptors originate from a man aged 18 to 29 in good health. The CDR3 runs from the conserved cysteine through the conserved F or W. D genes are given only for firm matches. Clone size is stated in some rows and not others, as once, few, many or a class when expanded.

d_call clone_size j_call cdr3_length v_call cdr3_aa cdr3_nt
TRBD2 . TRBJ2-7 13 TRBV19 CASSLGLAYEQYF TGTGCCAGTAGTCTCGGACTAGCCTACGAGCAGTACTTC
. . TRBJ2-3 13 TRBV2 CASSATGTDTQYF TGTGCCAGCAGTGCGACGGGCACAGATACGCAGTATTTT
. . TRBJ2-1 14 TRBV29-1 CSAEGSEGEDEQFF TGCAGCGCCGAGGGTTCCGAAGGGGAGGATGAGCAGTTCTTC
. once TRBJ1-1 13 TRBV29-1 CSVETVLNTEAFF TGCAGCGTTGAAACAGTTTTGAACACTGAAGCTTTCTTT
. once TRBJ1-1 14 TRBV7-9 CASSFSTGNTEAFF TGTGCCAGCAGCTTTTCGACAGGGAACACTGAAGCTTTCTTT
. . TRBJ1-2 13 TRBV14 CASSRQPRYGYTF TGTGCCAGCAGCCGACAACCCCGATATGGCTACACCTTC
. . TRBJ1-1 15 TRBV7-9 CASSLGFGADTEAFF TGTGCCAGCAGCTTAGGTTTCGGGGCGGACACTGAAGCTTTCTTT
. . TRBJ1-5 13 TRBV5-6 CASSLYGAQPQHF TGTGCCAGCAGCTTGTATGGGGCTCAGCCCCAGCATTTT
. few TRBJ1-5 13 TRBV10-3 CAISAGGNQPQHF TGTGCCATCAGTGCCGGGGGCAATCAGCCCCAGCATTTT
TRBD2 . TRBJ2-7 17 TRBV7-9 CASVTSGGYITNYEQYF TGTGCCAGCGTGACTAGCGGGGGCTACATAACGAACTACGAGCAGTACTTC
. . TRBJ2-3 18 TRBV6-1 CASSEVVGGGGPTDTQYF TGTGCCAGCAGTGAAGTCGTCGGGGGCGGGGGCCCCACAGATACGCAGTATTTT
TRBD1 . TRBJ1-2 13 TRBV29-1 CSVGTGANYGYTF TGCAGCGTTGGGACAGGGGCGAACTATGGCTACACCTTC
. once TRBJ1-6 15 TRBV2 CASSEPGGLNSPLHF TGTGCCAGCAGTGAACCCGGGGGCCTAAATTCACCCCTCCACTTT
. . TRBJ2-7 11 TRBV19 CASRSGYEQYF TGTGCCAGTAGGTCCGGCTACGAGCAGTACTTC
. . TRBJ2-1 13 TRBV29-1 CSVDTYSYNEQFF TGCAGCGTTGATACCTACTCCTACAATGAGCAGTTCTTC
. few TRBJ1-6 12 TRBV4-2 CASSHTDSPLHF TGTGCCAGCAGCCACACCGATTCCCCCCTCCACTTT
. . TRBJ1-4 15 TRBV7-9 CASSPWGTDNEKLFF TGTGCCAGCAGCCCTTGGGGAACAGATAATGAAAAACTGTTTTTT
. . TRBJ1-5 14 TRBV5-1 CASSLHSSREPQHF TGCGCCAGCAGCCTACACAGCTCCAGGGAGCCCCAGCATTTT
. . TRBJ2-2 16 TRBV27 CASSFEGTRNTGELFF TGTGCCAGCAGTTTCGAGGGGACACGGAACACCGGGGAGCTGTTTTTT
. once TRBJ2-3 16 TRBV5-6 CASSFTAGLSTDTQYF TGTGCCAGCAGCTTCACAGCGGGTCTTAGCACAGATACGCAGTATTTT
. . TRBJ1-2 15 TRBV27 CASSRDTQGLYGYTF TGTGCCAGCAGTCGGGACACCCAAGGACTCTATGGCTACACCTTC
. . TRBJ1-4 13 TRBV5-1 CASSSGTAEKLFF TGCGCCAGCAGCTCTGGCACAGCTGAAAAACTGTTTTTT
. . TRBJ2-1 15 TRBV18 CASSPTLDSYNEQFF TGTGCCAGCTCACCTACCCTCGACTCCTACAATGAGCAGTTCTTC
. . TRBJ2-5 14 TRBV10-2 CASYGTSLGETQYF TGCGCCAGCTATGGGACTTCCTTGGGGGAGACCCAGTACTTC
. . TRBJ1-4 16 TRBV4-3 CASSQGPGGSNEKLFF TGCGCCAGCAGCCAAGGGCCCGGGGGGAGTAATGAAAAACTGTTTTTT